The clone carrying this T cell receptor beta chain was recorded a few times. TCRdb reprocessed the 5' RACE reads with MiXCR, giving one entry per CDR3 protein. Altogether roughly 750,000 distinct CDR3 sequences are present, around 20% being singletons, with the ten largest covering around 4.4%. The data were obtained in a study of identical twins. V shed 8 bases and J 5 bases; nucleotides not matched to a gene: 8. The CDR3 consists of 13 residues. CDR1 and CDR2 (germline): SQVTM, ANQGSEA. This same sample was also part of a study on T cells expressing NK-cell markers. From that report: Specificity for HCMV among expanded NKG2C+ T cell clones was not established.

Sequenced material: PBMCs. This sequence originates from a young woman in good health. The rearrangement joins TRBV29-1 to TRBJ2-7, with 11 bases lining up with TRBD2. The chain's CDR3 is CSILAGGLDEQYF. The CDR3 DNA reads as TGCAGCATCTTAGCGGGAGGGCTGGACGAGCAGTACTTC.